Sequencing of this T cell receptor beta chain was carried out in a study of CD8+ T cells in alopecia areata. Study conclusions and caveats: Scalp sample sequencing also detects resident alphabeta T cells of normal skin.

Per the germline V gene, CDR1 is GTSNPN and CDR2 is SVGIG (reference sequence). CDR3 length equals 12 residues. Stated treatment: oral pan-JAK inhibitor, 5-10 mg twice daily. As for this clone: Its antigen is not known.

The authors extracted RNA and reverse transcribed it into cDNA as the sequencing template. Only in-frame clones appear in the TCRdb table, and some are missing; sequencing was by immunoSEQ multiplex PCR. Among about 190,000 clones listed, 45% to 75% were seen once. The specimen was CD4+ T cells sorted from blood, collected at week 4, from a patient treated with tofacitinib. The chain combines TRBV30 with TRBJ1-3; TRBD1 might be the D (6 bases). The receptor was isolated from a human donor with alopecia areata. CDR3 loop: CALQGSGNTIYF. The DNA of the CDR3 is TGTGCTCTACAGGGCAGTGGAAACACCATATATTTT.